Listed below are T cell receptor beta chains from one sample, sequenced in a study of T-cell reconstitution after alpha-beta-depleted transplantation in children. TCRdb used MiXCR to reprocess the PCR reads, holding one entry per CDR3 protein. This sample has about 980,000 distinct CDR3 sequences, with under 30% found just once. The input for sequencing was PBMCs, mostly from graft donor cells, taken 360 days after TCRalphabeta/CD19-depleted stem cell transplant. The source is a boy in the first two years of life who had a stem cell transplant for SCID, so the T cells may come from the graft donor. The CDR3 runs from the conserved cysteine through the conserved F or W. A D gene is named only where the DNA matches it firmly. Not every row has a clone size; where given, it reads once, few, many or a size class.

J gene | D gene | V gene | clone size | CDR3 protein | CDR3 DNA
TRBJ1-5 | - | TRBV18 | few | CASSLHWVGQPQHF | TGTGCCAGCTCACTACACTGGGTAGGTCAGCCCCAGCATTTT
TRBJ2-1 | TRBD1 | TRBV15 | - | CATRGQGVYNEQFF | TGTGCCACCAGGGGACAGGGGGTCTACAATGAGCAGTTCTTC
TRBJ2-4 | - | TRBV5-5 | - | CASSLDRLDIQYF | TGTGCCAGCAGCTTGGACAGGCTAGACATTCAGTACTTC
TRBJ1-2 | - | TRBV29-1 | - | CSVDPGQGYTF | TGCAGCGTTGACCCAGGGCAGGGCTACACCTTC
TRBJ2-2 | - | TRBV24-1 | few | CATSDLSTTNTGELFF | TGTGCCACCAGTGATTTGTCCACCACGAACACCGGGGAGCTGTTTTTT
TRBJ1-5 | - | TRBV20-1 | - | CSARDEGPGGQPQHF | TGCAGTGCTAGAGATGAGGGGCCGGGTGGGCAGCCCCAGCATTTT
TRBJ1-5 | - | TRBV9 | few | CASSVGSSNQPQHF | TGTGCCAGCAGCGTAGGGTCTAGCAATCAGCCCCAGCATTTT
TRBJ2-7 | - | TRBV28 | - | CASSLNPLGGEQYF | TGTGCCAGCAGTTTAAATCCCTTGGGGGGCGAGCAGTACTTC
TRBJ2-7 | TRBD2 | TRBV20-1 | - | CSAPRLAASYEQYF | TGCAGTGCTCCCCGACTAGCGGCCTCCTACGAGCAGTACTTC
TRBJ1-5 | TRBD1 | TRBV4-2 | - | CASSHHGTGDQPQHF | TGTGCCAGCAGCCACCACGGGACAGGGGATCAGCCCCAGCATTTT
TRBJ1-3 | - | TRBV7-2 | few | CASSSVGAISGNTIYF | TGTGCCAGCAGCTCCGTAGGGGCTATCTCTGGAAACACCATATATTTT
TRBJ2-7 | - | TRBV7-2 | few | CASSLSRGTSYEQYF | TGTGCCAGCAGCTTATCGAGGGGTACCTCCTACGAGCAGTACTTC
TRBJ2-3 | TRBD2 | TRBV5-1 | - | CASSPGLAGAPDTQYF | TGCGCCAGCAGTCCCGGACTAGCGGGGGCTCCAGATACGCAGTATTTT
TRBJ2-3 | - | TRBV12-3/TRBV12-4 | few | CASSFVSVKAQYF | TGTGCCAGCAGTTTCGTTAGCGTTAAGGCGCAGTATTTT